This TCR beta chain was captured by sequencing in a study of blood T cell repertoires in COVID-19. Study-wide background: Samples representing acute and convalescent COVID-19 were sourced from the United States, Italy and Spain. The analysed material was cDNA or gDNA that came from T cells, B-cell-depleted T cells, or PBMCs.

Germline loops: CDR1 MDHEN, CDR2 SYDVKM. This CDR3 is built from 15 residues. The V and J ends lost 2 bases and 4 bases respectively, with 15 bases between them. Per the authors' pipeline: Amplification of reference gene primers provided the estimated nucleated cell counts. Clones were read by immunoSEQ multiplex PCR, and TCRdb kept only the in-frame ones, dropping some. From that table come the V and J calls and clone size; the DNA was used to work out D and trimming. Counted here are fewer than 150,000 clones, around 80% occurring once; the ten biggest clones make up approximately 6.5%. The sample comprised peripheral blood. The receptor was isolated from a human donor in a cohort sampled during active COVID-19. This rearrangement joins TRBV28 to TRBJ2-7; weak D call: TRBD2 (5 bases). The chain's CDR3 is CASSLGGLHPYEQYF. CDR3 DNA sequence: TGTGCCAGCAGTTTAGGCGGACTCCACCCGTACGAGCAGTACTTC.